Reported below is one T cell receptor (beta chain). This entry is derived from a study of blood T cell repertoires in COVID-19. In the authors' methods: Amplified reference gene primers provided the basis for estimating nucleated cell counts. Clones were read by immunoSEQ multiplex PCR, and TCRdb kept only the in-frame ones, dropping some. The DNA gave D and trimming, while V, J and clone size come from that table. The sample gives about 51,000 clones, 86% of which show up once; around 4.6% is in the top ten. The source is a man older than 75 with active COVID-19. The material sequenced was peripheral blood.

The DNA for the CDR3 is TGTGCCACCAGCAGAGATCGGGGGGAGTCTCAGCCCCAGCATTTT. It codes for CATSRDRGESQPQHF. This chain joins TRBV15 and TRBJ1-5, with TRBD1 as a possible D gene (5 bases). The CDR3 extends over 15 amino acids. CDR1 and CDR2 from the germline V gene are LNHNV and YYDKDF (reference sequence). V lost 0 bases and J 6 bases, leaving 12 bases between the germline ends.